Described below is a single TCR beta chain sequence and its context. Libraries were prepared by immunoSEQ multiplex PCR; TCRdb keeps only in-frame clonotypes and omits some of them. Of 88,000 or so clones listed, about 94% are singletons. This entry comes from a study of control samples from healthy donors and cancer patients. Material for sequencing was blood. This TCR came from a woman younger than 35 in good health.

The CDR3 sequence is CASSQGTGARNTEAFF. CDR3 DNA: TGTGCCAGCAGCCAGGGGACAGGGGCTAGGAACACTGAAGCTTTCTTT. The rearrangement links TRBV5-6 to TRBJ1-1, with 10 bases aligning to TRBD1. Germline V gene data show CDR1 as SGHDT and CDR2 as YYEEEE. The CDR3 contains 16 residues. J gave up 1 base and V 4 bases, and 7 bases lay outside the gene matches. Looking up the rest from reference TRBV5-6 and TRBJ1-1 gives the full variable domain: DAGVTQSPTHLIKTRGQQVTLRCSPKSGHDTVSWYQQALGQGPQFIFQYYEEEERQRGNFPDRFSGHQFPNYSSELNVNALLLGDSALYLCASSQGTGARNTEAFFGQGTRLTVV.